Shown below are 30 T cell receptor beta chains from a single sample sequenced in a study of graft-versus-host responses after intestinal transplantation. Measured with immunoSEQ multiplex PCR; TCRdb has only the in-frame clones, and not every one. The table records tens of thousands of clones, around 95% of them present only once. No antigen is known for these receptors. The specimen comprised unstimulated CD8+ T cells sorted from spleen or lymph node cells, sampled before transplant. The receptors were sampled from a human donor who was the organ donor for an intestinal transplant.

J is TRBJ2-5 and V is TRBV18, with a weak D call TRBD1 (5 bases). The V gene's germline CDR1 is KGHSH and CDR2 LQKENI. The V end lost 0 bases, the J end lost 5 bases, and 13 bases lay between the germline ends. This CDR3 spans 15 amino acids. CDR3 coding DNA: TGTGCCAGCTCACCACCGAAGGGGTCGGTGGAGACCCAGTACTTC. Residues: CASSPPKGSVETQYF.

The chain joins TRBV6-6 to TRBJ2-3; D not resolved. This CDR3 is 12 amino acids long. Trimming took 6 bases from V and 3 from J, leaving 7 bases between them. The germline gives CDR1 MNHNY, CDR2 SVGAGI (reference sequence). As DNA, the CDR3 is TGTGCCAGCAGCGTCGTTACAGATACGCAGTATTTT. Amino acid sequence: CASSVVTDTQYF.

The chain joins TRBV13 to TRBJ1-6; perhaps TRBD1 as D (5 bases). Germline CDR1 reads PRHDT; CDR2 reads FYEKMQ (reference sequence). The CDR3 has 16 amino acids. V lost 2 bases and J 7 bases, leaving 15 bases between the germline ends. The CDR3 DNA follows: TGTGCCAGCAGCTTATCTGGGGCAGGAAAAAATTCACCCCTCCACTTT. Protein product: CASSLSGAGKNSPLHF. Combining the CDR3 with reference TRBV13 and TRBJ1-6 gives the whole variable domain AAGVIQSPRHLIKEKRETATLKCYPIPRHDTVYWYQQGPGQDPQFLISFYEKMQSDKGSIPDRFSAQQFSDYHSELNMSSLELGDSALYFCASSLSGAGKNSPLHFGNGTRLTVT.

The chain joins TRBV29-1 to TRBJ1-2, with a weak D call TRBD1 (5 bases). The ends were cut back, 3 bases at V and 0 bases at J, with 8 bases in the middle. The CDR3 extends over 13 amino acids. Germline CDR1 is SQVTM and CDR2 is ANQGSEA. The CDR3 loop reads CSVDGTANYGYTF. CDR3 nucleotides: TGCAGCGTTGATGGGACGGCTAACTATGGCTACACCTTC.

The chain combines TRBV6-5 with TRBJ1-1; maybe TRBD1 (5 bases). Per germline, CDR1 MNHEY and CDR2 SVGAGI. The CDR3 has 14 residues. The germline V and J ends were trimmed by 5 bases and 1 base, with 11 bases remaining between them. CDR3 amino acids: CASSVDTSNTEAFF. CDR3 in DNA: TGTGCCAGCAGTGTGGACACCTCGAACACTGAAGCTTTCTTT.

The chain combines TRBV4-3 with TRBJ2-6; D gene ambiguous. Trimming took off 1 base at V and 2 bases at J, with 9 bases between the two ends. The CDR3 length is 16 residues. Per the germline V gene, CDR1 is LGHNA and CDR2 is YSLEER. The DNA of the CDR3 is TGCGCCAGCAGCCAAGTTATAGCCGCTGGGGCCAACGTCCTGACTTTC. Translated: CASSQVIAAGANVLTF.

CDR3 DNA: TGCGCCAGCAGCCTGCTCTGGGGGGGGCGGACCGGGGAGCTGTTTTTT. Protein product: CASSLLWGGRTGELFF. The rearrangement uses TRBV4-1 and TRBJ2-2, with a weak D call TRBD2 (7 bases). V lost 4 bases and J lost 5, with 17 bases in between. CDR1 and CDR2 from the germline V gene are MGHRA and YSYEKL. This CDR3 spans 16 amino acids.

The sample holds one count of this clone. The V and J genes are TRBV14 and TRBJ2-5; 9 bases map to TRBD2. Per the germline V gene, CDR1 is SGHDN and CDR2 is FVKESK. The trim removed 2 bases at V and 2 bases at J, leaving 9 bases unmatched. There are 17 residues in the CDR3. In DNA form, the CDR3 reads TGTGCCAGCAGCCAAAGTCGAGCGGGGGGTCCTCAAGAGACCCAGTACTTC. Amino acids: CASSQSRAGGPQETQYF.

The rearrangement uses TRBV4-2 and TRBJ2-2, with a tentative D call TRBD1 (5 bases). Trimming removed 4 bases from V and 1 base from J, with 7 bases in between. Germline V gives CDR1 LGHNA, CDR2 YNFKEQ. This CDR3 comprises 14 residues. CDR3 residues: CASSLGQNTGELFF. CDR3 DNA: TGTGCCAGCAGCCTCGGACAGAACACCGGGGAGCTGTTTTTT.

CDR3 loop: CSASGGAGTGELFF. In DNA, the CDR3 is TGCAGCGCTAGCGGGGGGGCCGGCACCGGGGAGCTGTTTTTT. The genes are TRBV29-1 and TRBJ2-2, with 12 positions matching TRBD2. Per germline, CDR1 SQVTM and CDR2 ANQGSEA. V lost 7 bases, J lost 4 bases, and 4 bases stayed unmatched. The CDR3 has 14 residues.

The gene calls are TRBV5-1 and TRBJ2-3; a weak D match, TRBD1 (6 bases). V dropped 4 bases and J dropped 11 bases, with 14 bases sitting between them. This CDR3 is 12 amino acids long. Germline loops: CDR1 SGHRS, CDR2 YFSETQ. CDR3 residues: CASSLDRKVQYF. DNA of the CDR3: TGCGCCAGCAGCCTCGACAGGAAGGTGCAGTATTTT.

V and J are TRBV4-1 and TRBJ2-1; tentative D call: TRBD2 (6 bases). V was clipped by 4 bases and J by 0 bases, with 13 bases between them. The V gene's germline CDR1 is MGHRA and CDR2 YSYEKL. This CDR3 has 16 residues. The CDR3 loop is CASSRSGTHSYNEQFF. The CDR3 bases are TGCGCCAGCAGCCGGTCCGGGACTCACTCCTACAATGAGCAGTTCTTC.

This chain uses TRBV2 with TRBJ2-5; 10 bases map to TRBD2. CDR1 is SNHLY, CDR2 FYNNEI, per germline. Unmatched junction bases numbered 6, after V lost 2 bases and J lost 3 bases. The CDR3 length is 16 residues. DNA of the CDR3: TGTGCCAGCAGTGAAAGGTTAGCGGGGGGCGAAGAGACCCAGTACTTC. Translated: CASSERLAGGEETQYF. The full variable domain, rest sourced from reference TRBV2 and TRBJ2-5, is EPEVTQTPSHQVTQMGQEVILRCVPISNHLYFYWYRQILGQKVEFLVSFYNNEISEKSEIFDDQFSVERPDGSNFTLKIRSTKLEDSAMYFCASSERLAGGEETQYFGPGTRLLVL.

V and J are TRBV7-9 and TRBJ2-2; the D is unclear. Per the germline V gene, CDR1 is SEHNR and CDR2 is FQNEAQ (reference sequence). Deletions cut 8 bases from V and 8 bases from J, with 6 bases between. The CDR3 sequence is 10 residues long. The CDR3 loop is CASAPGELFF. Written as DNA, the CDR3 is TGTGCCAGCGCTCCTGGGGAGCTGTTTTTT.

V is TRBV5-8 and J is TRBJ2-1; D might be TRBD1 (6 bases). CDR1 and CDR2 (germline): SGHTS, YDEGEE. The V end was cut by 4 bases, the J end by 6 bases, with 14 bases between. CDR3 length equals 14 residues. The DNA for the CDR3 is TGTGCCAGCAGCCCGACAGGATCGGTCAATGAGCAGTTCTTC. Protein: CASSPTGSVNEQFF.

CDR3 in DNA: TGCGCCAGCAGCCAAGTAGCTGGGGAGGAGCAAGAGACCCAGTACTTC. It specifies CASSQVAGEEQETQYF. The chain is built from TRBV4-1 and TRBJ2-5; D is possibly TRBD2 (6 bases). CDR1 is MGHRA, CDR2 YSYEKL, per germline. Trimming cost V 1 base and J 2 bases, with 14 bases left between them. The length of the CDR3 is 16 residues.

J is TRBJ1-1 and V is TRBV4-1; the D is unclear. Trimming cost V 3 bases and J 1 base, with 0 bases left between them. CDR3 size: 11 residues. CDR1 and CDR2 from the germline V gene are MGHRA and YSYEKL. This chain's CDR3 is CASSQNTEAFF. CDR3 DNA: TGCGCCAGCAGCCAGAACACTGAAGCTTTCTTT.

The CDR3 nucleotides read TGTGCCAGCAGCCTACTAGCGGGGATAACCTACAATGAGCAGTTCTTC. Translating it yields CASSLLAGITYNEQFF. The chain has TRBV14 and TRBJ2-1; 10 bases are shared with TRBD2. The germline CDR1 and CDR2 sequences are SGHDN and FVKESK. Germline trimming cut 4 bases from V and 2 bases from J; bases unmatched to any gene: 5. The CDR3 sequence is 16 residues long.

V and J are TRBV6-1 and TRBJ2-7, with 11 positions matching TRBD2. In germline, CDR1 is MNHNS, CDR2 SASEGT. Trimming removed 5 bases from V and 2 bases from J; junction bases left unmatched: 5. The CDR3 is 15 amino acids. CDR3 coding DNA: TGTGCCAGCAGTTTGGGACTAGCGGATACCTACGAGCAGTACTTC. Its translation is CASSLGLADTYEQYF.

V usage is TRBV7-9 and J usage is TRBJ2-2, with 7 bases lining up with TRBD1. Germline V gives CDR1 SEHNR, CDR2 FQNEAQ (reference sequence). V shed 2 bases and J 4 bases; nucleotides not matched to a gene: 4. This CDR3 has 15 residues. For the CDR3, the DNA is TGTGCCAGCAGCTTACTGGGACAGTTCACCGGGGAGCTGTTTTTT. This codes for CASSLLGQFTGELFF.

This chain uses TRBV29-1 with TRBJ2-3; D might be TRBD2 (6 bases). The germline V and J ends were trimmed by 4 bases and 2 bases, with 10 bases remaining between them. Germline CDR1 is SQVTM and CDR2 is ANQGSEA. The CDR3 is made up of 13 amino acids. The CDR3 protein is CSVGGVLTDTQYF. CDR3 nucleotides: TGCAGCGTTGGGGGGGTCCTCACAGATACGCAGTATTTT.

The CDR3 region has the DNA TGTGCCAGCTCACCGGTAGCTCGCACAGATACGCAGTATTTT. This gives the protein CASSPVARTDTQYF. The V gene is TRBV18, the J gene TRBJ2-3; no definite D call. This CDR3 comprises 14 residues. Germline assignment: CDR1 KGHSH and CDR2 LQKENI. Deletions cut 3 bases from V and 1 base from J, with 8 bases between.

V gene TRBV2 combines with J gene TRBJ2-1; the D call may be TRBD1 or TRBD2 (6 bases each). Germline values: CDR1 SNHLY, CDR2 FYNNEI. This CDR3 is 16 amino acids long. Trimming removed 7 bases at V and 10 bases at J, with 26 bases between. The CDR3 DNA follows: TGTGCCAGCACCCCTTCCCCGGGACCCGGAGGGGGGGAGCAGTTCTTC. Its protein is CASTPSPGPGGGEQFF.

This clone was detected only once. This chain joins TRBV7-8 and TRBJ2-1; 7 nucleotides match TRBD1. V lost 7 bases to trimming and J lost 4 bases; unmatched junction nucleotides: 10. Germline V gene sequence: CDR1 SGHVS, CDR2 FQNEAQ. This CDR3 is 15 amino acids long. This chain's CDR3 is CASNPTGDPYNEQFF. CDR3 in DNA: TGTGCCAGCAACCCCACAGGGGACCCTTACAATGAGCAGTTCTTC.

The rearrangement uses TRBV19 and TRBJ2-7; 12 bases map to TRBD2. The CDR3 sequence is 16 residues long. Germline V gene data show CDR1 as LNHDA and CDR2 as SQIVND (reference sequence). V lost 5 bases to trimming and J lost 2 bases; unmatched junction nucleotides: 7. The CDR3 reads CASSDTSGGTTYEQYF. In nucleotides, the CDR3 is TGTGCCAGTAGTGATACTAGCGGGGGGACTACCTACGAGCAGTACTTC.

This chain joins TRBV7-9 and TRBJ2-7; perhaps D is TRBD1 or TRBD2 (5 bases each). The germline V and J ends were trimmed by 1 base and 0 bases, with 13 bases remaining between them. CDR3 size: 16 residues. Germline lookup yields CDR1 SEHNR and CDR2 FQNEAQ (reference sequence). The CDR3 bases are TGTGCCAGCAGCTTAGGGCCGGGGACGAGCTCCTACGAGCAGTACTTC. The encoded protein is CASSLGPGTSSYEQYF. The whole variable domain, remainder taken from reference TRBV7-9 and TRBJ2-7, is DTGVSQNPRHKITKRGQNVTFRCDPISEHNRLYWYRQTLGQGPEFLTYFQNEAQLEKSRLLSDRFSAERPKGSFSTLEIQRTEQGDSAMYLCASSLGPGTSSYEQYFGPGTRLTVT.

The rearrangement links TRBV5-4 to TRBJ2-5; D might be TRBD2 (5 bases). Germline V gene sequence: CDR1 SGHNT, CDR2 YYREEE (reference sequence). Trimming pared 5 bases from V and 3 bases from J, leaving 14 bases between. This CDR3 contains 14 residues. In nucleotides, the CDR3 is TGTGCCAGCAGGGACTCGTATGGGGAAGAGACCCAGTACTTC. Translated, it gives CASRDSYGEETQYF.

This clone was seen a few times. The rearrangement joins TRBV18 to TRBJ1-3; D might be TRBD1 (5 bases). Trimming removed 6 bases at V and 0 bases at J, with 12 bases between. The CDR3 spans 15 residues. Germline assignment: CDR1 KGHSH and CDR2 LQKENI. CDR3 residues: CASSKGRPSGNTIYF. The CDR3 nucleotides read TGTGCCAGCTCTAAGGGACGGCCCTCTGGAAACACCATATATTTT.

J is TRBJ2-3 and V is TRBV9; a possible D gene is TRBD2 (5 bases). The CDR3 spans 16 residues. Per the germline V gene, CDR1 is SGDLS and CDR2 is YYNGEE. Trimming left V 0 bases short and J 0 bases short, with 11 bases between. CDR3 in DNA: TGTGCCAGCAGCGTAGGGAGCGGAACTAGCACAGATACGCAGTATTTT. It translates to CASSVGSGTSTDTQYF.

The CDR3 region is CASSNPQDHTF. The CDR3 DNA sequence: TGTGCCAGCAGTAACCCCCAGGACCACACCTTC. V gene TRBV6-5 combines with J gene TRBJ1-2; no reliable D call. This CDR3 has 11 residues. V was pared by 5 bases and J by 12 bases, with 13 bases between. The germline V gene has CDR1 MNHEY and CDR2 SVGAGI.